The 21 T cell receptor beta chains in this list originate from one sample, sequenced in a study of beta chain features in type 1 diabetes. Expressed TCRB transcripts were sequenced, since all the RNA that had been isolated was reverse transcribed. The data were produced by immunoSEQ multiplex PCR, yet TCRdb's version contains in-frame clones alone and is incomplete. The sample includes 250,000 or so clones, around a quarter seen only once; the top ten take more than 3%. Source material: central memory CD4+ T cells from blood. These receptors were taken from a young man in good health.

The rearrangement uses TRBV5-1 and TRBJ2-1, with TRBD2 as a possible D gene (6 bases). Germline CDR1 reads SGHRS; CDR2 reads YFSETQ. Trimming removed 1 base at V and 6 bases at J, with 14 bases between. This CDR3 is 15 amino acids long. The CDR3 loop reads CASSLLRERPNEQFF. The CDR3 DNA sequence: TGCGCCAGCAGCTTGCTTCGGGAGCGGCCCAATGAGCAGTTCTTC.

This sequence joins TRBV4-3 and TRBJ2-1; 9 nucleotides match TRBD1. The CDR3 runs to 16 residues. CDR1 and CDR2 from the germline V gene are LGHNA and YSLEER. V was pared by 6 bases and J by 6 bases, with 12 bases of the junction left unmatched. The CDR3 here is CASSFRTGVSANEQFF. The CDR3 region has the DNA TGCGCCAGCAGTTTTAGGACAGGGGTCAGTGCCAATGAGCAGTTCTTC.

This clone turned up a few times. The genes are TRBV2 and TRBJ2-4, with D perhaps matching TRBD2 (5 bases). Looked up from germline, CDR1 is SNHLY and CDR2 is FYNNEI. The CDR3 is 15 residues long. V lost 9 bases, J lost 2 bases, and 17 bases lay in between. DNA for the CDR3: TGTGCCAGTTCCTTAGAGGGTGGGACCAAAAACATTCAGTACTTC. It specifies CASSLEGGTKNIQYF.

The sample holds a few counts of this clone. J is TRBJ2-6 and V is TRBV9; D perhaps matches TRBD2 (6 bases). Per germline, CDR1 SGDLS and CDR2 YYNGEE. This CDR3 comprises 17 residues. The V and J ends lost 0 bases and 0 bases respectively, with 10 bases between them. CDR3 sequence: CASSVGGLISGANVLTF. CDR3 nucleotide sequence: TGTGCCAGCAGCGTAGGGGGACTCATCTCTGGGGCCAACGTCCTGACTTTC.

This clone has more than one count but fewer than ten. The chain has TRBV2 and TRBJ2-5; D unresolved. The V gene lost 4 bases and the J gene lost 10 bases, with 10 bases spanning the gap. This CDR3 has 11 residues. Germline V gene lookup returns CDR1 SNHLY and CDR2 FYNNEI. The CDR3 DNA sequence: TGTGCCAGCAGTGGCCCACTGAGCCAGTACTTC. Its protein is CASSGPLSQYF.

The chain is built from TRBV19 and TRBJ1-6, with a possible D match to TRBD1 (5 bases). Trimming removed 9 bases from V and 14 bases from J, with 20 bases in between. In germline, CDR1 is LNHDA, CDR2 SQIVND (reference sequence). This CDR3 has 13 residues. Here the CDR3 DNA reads TGTGCCAGCCTACCCGACGGCCAGGGCACCCTCCACTTT. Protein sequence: CASLPDGQGTLHF.

The CDR3 DNA follows: TGCAGCGTTTCGGGGGCCTCGCTTACGCAGTATTTT. Its protein product is CSVSGASLTQYF. This chain uses TRBV29-1 with TRBJ2-3; D is perhaps TRBD1 or TRBD2 (6 bases each). V was trimmed by 5 bases and J by 8 bases, leaving 14 bases between them. The germline gives CDR1 SQVTM, CDR2 ANQGSEA. CDR3 size: 12 residues.

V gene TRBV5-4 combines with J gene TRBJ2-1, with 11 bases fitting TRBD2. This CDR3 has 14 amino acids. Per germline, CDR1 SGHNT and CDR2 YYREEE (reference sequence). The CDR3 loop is CDWRASGRLDEQFF. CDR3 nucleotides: TGTGACTGGCGAGCTAGCGGGAGGCTCGATGAGCAGTTCTTC.

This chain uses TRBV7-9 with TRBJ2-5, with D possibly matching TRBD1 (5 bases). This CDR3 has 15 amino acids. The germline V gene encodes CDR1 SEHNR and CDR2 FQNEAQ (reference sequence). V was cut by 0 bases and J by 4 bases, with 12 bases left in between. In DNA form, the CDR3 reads TGTGCCAGCAGCTTAGCGCATGGGGCTGGAGAGACCCAGTACTTC. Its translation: CASSLAHGAGETQYF.

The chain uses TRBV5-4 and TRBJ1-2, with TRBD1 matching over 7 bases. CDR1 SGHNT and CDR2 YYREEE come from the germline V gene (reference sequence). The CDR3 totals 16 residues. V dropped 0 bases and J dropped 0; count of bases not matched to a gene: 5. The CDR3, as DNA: TGTGCCAGCAGCTTGGGACAGGGCCGAACTAACTATGGCTACACCTTC. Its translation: CASSLGQGRTNYGYTF.

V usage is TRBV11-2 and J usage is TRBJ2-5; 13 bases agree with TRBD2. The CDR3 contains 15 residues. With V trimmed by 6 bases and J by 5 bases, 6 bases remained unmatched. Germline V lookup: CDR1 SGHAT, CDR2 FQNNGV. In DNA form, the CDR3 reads TGTGCCAGCAGTCGGACTAGCGGGAGAGTTGAGACCCAGTACTTC. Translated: CASSRTSGRVETQYF.

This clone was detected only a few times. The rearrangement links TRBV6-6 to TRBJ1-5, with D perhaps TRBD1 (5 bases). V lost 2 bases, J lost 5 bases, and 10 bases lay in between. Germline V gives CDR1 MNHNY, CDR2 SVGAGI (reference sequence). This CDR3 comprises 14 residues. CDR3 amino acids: CASSYPDRYQPQHF. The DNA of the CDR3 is TGTGCCAGCAGTTACCCCGACAGATATCAGCCCCAGCATTTT.

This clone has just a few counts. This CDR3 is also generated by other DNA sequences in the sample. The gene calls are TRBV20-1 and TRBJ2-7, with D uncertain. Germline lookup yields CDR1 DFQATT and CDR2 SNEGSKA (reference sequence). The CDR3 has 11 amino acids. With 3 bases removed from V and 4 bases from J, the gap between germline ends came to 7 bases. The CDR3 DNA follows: TGCAGTGCTAGTTTGGAGTACGAGCAGTACTTC. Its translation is CSASLEYEQYF.

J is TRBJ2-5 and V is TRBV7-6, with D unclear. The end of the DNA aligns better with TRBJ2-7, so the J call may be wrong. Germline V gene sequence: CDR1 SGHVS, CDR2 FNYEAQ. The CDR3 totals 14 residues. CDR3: CASSLAAVSYEQYF. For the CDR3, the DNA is TGTGCCAGCAGCTTAGCGGCAGTCTCCTACGAGCAGTACTTC.

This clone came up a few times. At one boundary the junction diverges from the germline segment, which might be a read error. CDR3: CASSTERGSSLF. In DNA, the CDR3 is TGTGCCAGCAGTACCGAGCGGGGCAGTTCCCTTTTC. This chain joins TRBV28 and TRBJ2-4; 7 bases fit TRBD2. CDR1 and CDR2 from the germline V gene are MDHEN and SYDVKM. The CDR3 extends over 12 amino acids. Filled out from reference TRBV28 and TRBJ2-4, the complete variable domain reads DVKVTQSSRYLVKRTGEKVFLECVQDMDHENMFWYRQDPGLGLRLIYFSYDVKMKEKGDIPEGYSVSREKKERFSLILESASTNQTSMYLCASSTERGSSLFGAGTRLSVL.

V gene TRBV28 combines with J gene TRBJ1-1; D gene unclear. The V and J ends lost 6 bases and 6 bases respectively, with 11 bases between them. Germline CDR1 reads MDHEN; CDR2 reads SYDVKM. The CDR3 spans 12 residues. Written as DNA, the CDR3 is TGTGCCAGCAGACTCGGACGGTCTGAAGCTTTCTTT. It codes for CASRLGRSEAFF.

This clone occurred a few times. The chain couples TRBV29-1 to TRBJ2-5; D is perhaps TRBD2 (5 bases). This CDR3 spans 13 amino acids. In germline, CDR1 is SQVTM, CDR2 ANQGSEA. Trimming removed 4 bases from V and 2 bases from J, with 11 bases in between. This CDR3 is CSVGSGIQETQYF. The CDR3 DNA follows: TGCAGCGTTGGGAGCGGAATACAAGAGACCCAGTACTTC.

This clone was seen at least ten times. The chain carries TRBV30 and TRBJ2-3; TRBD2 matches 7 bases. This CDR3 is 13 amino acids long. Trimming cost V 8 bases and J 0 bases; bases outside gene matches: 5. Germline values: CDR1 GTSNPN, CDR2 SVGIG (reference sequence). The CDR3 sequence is CARAGPSTDTQYF. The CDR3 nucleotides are TGTGCCAGAGCGGGGCCTAGCACAGATACGCAGTATTTT.

In nucleotides, the CDR3 is TGTGCCAGTAGTCCTGGACAGGTTTGGAATGAGCAGTTCTTC. Protein sequence: CASSPGQVWNEQFF. This chain links TRBV19 with TRBJ2-1; TRBD1 matches 7 bases. With 5 bases clipped from V and 7 bases from J, the junction kept 8 bases outside the gene matches. This CDR3 is built from 14 residues. Germline CDR1 is LNHDA and CDR2 is SQIVND (reference sequence).

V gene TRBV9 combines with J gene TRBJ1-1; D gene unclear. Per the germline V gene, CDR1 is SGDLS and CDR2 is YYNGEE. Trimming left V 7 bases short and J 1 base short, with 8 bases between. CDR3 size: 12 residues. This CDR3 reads CASGSWNTEAFF. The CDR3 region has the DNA TGTGCCAGCGGCAGTTGGAACACTGAAGCTTTCTTT.

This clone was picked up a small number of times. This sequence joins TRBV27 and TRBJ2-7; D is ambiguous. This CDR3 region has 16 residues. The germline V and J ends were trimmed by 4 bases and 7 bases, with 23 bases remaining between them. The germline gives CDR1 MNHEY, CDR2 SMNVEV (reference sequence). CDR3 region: CASSSQLAPRKGEQYF. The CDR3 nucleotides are TGTGCCAGCAGTTCCCAACTTGCCCCGCGCAAGGGTGAGCAGTACTTC.